The subject of this entry is one T cell receptor beta chain. Its specificity is unknown. TCRdb re-called the 5' RACE reads and shows each CDR3 protein once, DNA omitted. The sample's table shows 350,000 to 450,000 distinct CDR3 sequences. This sample was taken from a study of T cells expressing NK-cell markers. Germline loops: CDR1 SEHNR, CDR2 FQNEAQ (reference sequence). There are 14 residues in the CDR3. Study-level points and caveats: Similarly, these clonotypes led the CD3+CD56-NKG2C+ fraction as well in four donors.

The sequencing sample was made of blood T cells: a sorted CD56 or NKG2C T cell subset, CD4+ or CD8+ T cells, or bulk PBMC T cells (not recorded which). The TCR comes from a man aged 18 to 69 in good health. The rearrangement uses TRBV7-9 and TRBJ2-7; the D call from TCRdb, TRBD1, cannot be confirmed without DNA. CDR3 sequence: CASSPPGVRYEQYF.